Sequencing of this T cell receptor (beta chain) was carried out in a study of shared clonotypes between healthy human individuals (TCRdb year 2020). About the investigation overall: A couple of women and three men aged 18 to 49 years were included in the cohort. Per donor, three plates each were used for CD4 naive and CD4 memory, two for CD8 naive, and one for CD8 memory. Blood TCR repertoires of five healthy adults were deeply sequenced to estimate repertoire size and the extent of clonotype sharing between individuals. To increase sequencing depth and limit assay-specific biases, TCR repertoire library preparation and sequencing were carried out by different laboratories using diverse techniques. Per donor, leukapheresis produced somewhere between about 0.94 and 10 billion PBMCs.

Healthy HIV-negative adults with no recently reported acute infections or vaccinations were included as donors. Only Caucasian adults living in Nashville, Tennessee, USA were represented among the donors. CD8 memory samples were composed of magnetically selected CD45RO+ cells combined with CCR7-negative CD45RA+ effector memory (TemRA) cells. Blood was collected by leukapheresis, and PBMCs were isolated by Ficoll-Histopaque density gradient centrifugation and then cryopreserved in liquid nitrogen vapor phase. Analytical flow cytometry was used to check the purity and quantity of each magnetically sorted T cell population. From each sorted fraction, genomic DNA was isolated and quantified by UV absorbance on a Nanodrop 2000c. Using the deep immunoSEQ assay, multiplex PCR amplified TCR CDR3 regions from genomic DNA. Genomic DNA extracted from each cell subset was distributed evenly over all wells of several immunoSEQ 96-well plates, and each plate served as one replicate. For sorted subsets, about 220 ng of genomic DNA, equivalent to some 33,000 T cell genomes, went into each replicate PCR. The purified libraries were quantified using a Qubit 3.0 fluorometer, sized with a Bioanalyzer 2100, and then quantified again using the KAPA Library Quantification kit. A separate single-read 150-cycle Illumina NextSeq 550 flow cell was used to sequence each immunoSEQ 96-well plate. From the authors' description of their analysis: The immunoSEQ output contained only junctional sequences without quality scores, so filtering could not match that applied to full-length reads. Sequences were annotated with PyIR, a Python wrapper for IgBLAST v1.9, and V/J genes and CDR3 were assigned using IMGT germline references. Reads were filtered out if the reads had weak V/J assignments (E-value above 1e-6), no CDR3, stop codons, out-of-frame junctions, or ambiguous translated residues. V3J clonotypes were defined as sequences sharing the same inferred V gene, J gene, and CDR3 amino acid sequence. Percentage overlap between repertoires was calculated by dividing the number of shared unique clonotypes by the size of the smaller repertoire. RTK rarefaction, the Chao1 estimator, and Recon v2.1 estimates of unobserved clonotypes were used to assess repertoire richness. Generation probabilities for all TCRbeta clonotypes obtained by the gDNA method from several donors were computed using OLGA. TCRdb took over this immuneACCESS table, retaining in-frame rearrangements with V and J assigned. Such tables are incomplete; in checked studies, under half of the missing clones stem from an unresolved V gene, and the remainder is unexplained. V and J calls and clone size are those listed in that table; D and trimming were worked out from the DNA. Within this sample are some 700,000 clones, with about 90% of them counted one time only. The leading ten clones occupy 34% of the sample.

Regarding this clone: The specificity of this receptor is unknown. Base-call qualities are not available, and no considerably larger clone is one nucleotide away. The sample holds other DNA sequences that translate to the same CDR3.

The paper as a whole reports these results and caveats: Only blood was sampled, and tissue TCR repertoires likely differ from those in blood. Rarefaction of sorted-subset datasets indicated incomplete sequencing despite the large sequencing depth. Compared with non-shared clonotypes, the clonotypes found in all four sorted-subset donors had higher generation probabilities. Based on pairwise subsampling, the degree of clonotype sharing among donors was expected to be affected by sequencing depth. Because the study included a small number of donors, the genetic and exposure-history diversity represented was limited. Naive subsets generally had larger estimated clonotype richness than memory subsets did. Sharing across a few donors was observed for around 5% of naive CD4, under 4% of naive CD8, about 2.5% of memory CD4, and around 0.44% of memory CD8 clonotypes.

The CDR3 has 15 amino acids, counting the end cysteine and phenylalanine. The entry retains the CDR3 DNA only, 45 bases that are in frame from base 1. Via the germline V gene, CDR1 is SGHRS and CDR2 YFSETQ. Ends trimmed: V by 0 bases, J by 1 base; bases unmatched to a gene: 3. The rearrangement combines TRBV5-1 with TRBJ2-7, and 8 bases in between align with TRBD1. Specimen: memory CD8+ T cells from PBMCs. The cell subset or site label, as the study defines it: CD45RO+ cells pooled with CCR7-negative TemRA cells. The source of this sequence is a man between 18 and 35 years old in good health. Some clones in this sample may be carry-over from other donors' samples. The bases are TGCGCCAGCAGCTTGGCCCAGGGGGCATCCTACGAGCAGTACTTC. Translation gives CASSLAQGASYEQYF.